These 16 T cell receptor beta chains originate from one sample sequenced in a study of cytomegalovirus exposure and HLA in healthy donors. Assay used: immunoSEQ multiplex PCR; TCRdb lists only in-frame clones, some missing. This sample has over 120,000 clones; approximately 94% occur once, and the top ten carry over 1.5%. Specimen: PBMCs. These TCRs come from a man aged 18 to 35 in good health and CMV-seropositive.

The rearrangement joins TRBV5-4 to TRBJ2-5; D unclear. Germline loops: CDR1 SGHNT, CDR2 YYREEE (reference sequence). CDR3 size: 13 residues. The germline V and J ends were trimmed by 2 bases and 4 bases, with 9 bases remaining between them. CDR3 DNA: TGTGCCAGCAGCTTAGTTGCCGGAGAGACCCAGTACTTC. Translation: CASSLVAGETQYF.

The chain uses TRBV28 and TRBJ1-6; 11 nucleotides agree with TRBD1. The CDR3 length is 15 residues. J was trimmed by 6 bases and V by 5 bases; bases with no gene match: 3. The V gene's germline CDR1 is MDHEN and CDR2 SYDVKM. CDR3 region: CASSRGTGGNSPLHF. The CDR3 DNA reads as TGTGCCAGCAGTCGGGGGACAGGGGGTAATTCACCCCTCCACTTT.

J is TRBJ1-2 and V is TRBV29-1; D uncertain. The V gene lost 5 bases and the J gene lost 6 bases, with 19 bases spanning the gap. This CDR3 region has 14 residues. Germline V lookup: CDR1 SQVTM, CDR2 ANQGSEA. CDR3 nucleotide sequence: TGCAGCGTTTTTAACTCGGGGAGGAATCATGGCTACACCTTC. This sequence encodes CSVFNSGRNHGYTF. Based on the CDR3 plus reference TRBV29-1 and TRBJ1-2, the full variable domain is SAVISQKPSRDICQRGTSLTIQCQVDSQVTMMFWYRQQPGQSLTLIATANQGSEATYESGFVIDKFPISRPNLTFSTLTVSNMSPEDSSIYLCSVFNSGRNHGYTFGSGTRLTVV.

The genes are TRBV6-5 and TRBJ1-1; no definite D call. Germline V gives CDR1 MNHEY, CDR2 SVGAGI. V dropped 0 bases and J dropped 2 bases, with 7 bases sitting between them. The CDR3 length is 14 residues. CDR3 in DNA: TGTGCCAGCAGTTACTCAGAGGGTAACACTGAAGCTTTCTTT. Its protein is CASSYSEGNTEAFF.

This clone appeared once. This sequence joins TRBV19 and TRBJ2-7; D uncertain. Trimming shortened V by 3 bases and J by 1 base, and 10 bases separated the two germline ends. Per germline, CDR1 LNHDA and CDR2 SQIVND (reference sequence). The CDR3 length is 14 residues. The CDR3 here is CASSIRSSSYEQYF. The CDR3 DNA follows: TGTGCCAGTAGTATCAGATCCAGTTCCTACGAGCAGTACTTC.

This chain's CDR3 is CASRTATNEKLFF. In DNA form, the CDR3 reads TGTGCCAGTAGGACAGCAACTAATGAAAAACTGTTTTTT. The chain recombines TRBV28 with TRBJ1-4; D is perhaps TRBD1 (6 bases). The germline CDR1 and CDR2 sequences are MDHEN and SYDVKM. This CDR3 has 13 residues. The V and J ends lost 9 bases and 0 bases respectively, with 8 bases between them.

The chain combines TRBV19 with TRBJ2-1; the match to TRBD1 covers 9 bases. CDR3 length equals 13 residues. Germline CDR1 LNHDA, CDR2 SQIVND (reference sequence). Unmatched junction bases numbered 6, after V lost 0 bases and J lost 15 bases. Here the CDR3 DNA reads TGTGCCAGTAGTATAGAGGTAGGGACAGGGCGGTTCTTC. Its translation: CASSIEVGTGRFF.

V is TRBV7-9 and J is TRBJ1-1; tentative D call: TRBD1 (6 bases). CDR3 length equals 13 residues. The germline V gene has CDR1 SEHNR and CDR2 FQNEAQ (reference sequence). V lost 5 bases, J lost 6 bases, and 13 bases lay in between. CDR3 bases: TGTGCCAGCAGCATCTCGAGACAGGCTGAAGCTTTCTTT. Translated: CASSISRQAEAFF.

This clone came up once. The CDR3, as DNA: TGCAGCGCTGCGCTAGCGGGGACCGGGGAGCTGTTTTTT. Translation gives CSAALAGTGELFF. The rearrangement joins TRBV29-1 to TRBJ2-2; TRBD2 aligns across 9 bases. The CDR3 contains 13 residues. Trimming cost V 7 bases and J 5 bases; bases outside gene matches: 5. CDR1 is SQVTM, CDR2 ANQGSEA, per germline.

V usage is TRBV30 and J usage is TRBJ2-7, with a tentative D call TRBD1 (6 bases). From germline, CDR1 is GTSNPN and CDR2 SVGIG (reference sequence). The V gene lost 6 bases and the J gene lost 2 bases, with 11 bases spanning the gap. The CDR3 length is 12 residues. Written as DNA, the CDR3 is TGTGCCTGCCCCAGGGGCCCCTACGAGCAGTACTTC. It encodes CACPRGPYEQYF.

V usage is TRBV7-8 and J usage is TRBJ2-7, with 11 bases matching TRBD1. CDR3 length: 14 residues. Germline CDR1 SGHVS, CDR2 FQNEAQ. The V gene end was trimmed by 4 bases and the J gene end by 7 bases; junction bases not matched to a gene: 6. The CDR3: CASSSGTGGWEQYF. The CDR3 region has the DNA TGTGCCAGCAGCTCCGGGACAGGGGGTTGGGAGCAGTACTTC.

The chain uses TRBV18 and TRBJ2-2; no clear D gene. With 5 bases removed from V and 0 bases from J, the gap between germline ends came to 7 bases. CDR3 length: 14 residues. The germline V gene encodes CDR1 KGHSH and CDR2 LQKENI. This chain's CDR3 is CASSIITNTGELFF. In nucleotides, the CDR3 is TGTGCCAGCTCAATTATTACGAACACCGGGGAGCTGTTTTTT.

The chain has TRBV7-9 and TRBJ2-1, with 10 bases that match TRBD2. CDR3 length equals 16 residues. Unmatched junction bases numbered 9, after V lost 5 bases and J lost 5 bases. CDR1 and CDR2 from the germline V gene are SEHNR and FQNEAQ (reference sequence). The CDR3 here is CASSPRLAGGDNEQFF. CDR3 in DNA: TGTGCCAGCAGCCCACGTTTAGCGGGAGGAGACAATGAGCAGTTCTTC.

This chain connects TRBV5-6 to TRBJ2-5, with 12 bases matching TRBD2. This CDR3 is 16 amino acids long. V was pared by 4 bases and J by 0 bases, with 4 bases of the junction left unmatched. The germline V gene encodes CDR1 SGHDT and CDR2 YYEEEE. The CDR3 reads CASSLLAGGHQETQYF. In DNA form, the CDR3 reads TGTGCCAGCAGCCTGCTAGCGGGAGGGCACCAAGAGACCCAGTACTTC.

This sequence joins TRBV29-1 and TRBJ2-3; TRBD2 aligns across 8 bases. The V segment lost 4 bases and the J segment 0 bases; nucleotides outside the gene matches: 6. This CDR3 is 15 amino acids long. Germline V gene sequence: CDR1 SQVTM, CDR2 ANQGSEA. CDR3 nucleotides: TGCAGCGTTGTGCCGGGAGGGATTAGCACAGATACGCAGTATTTT. Translated, it gives CSVVPGGISTDTQYF.

The V call is TRBV7-9, the J call TRBJ2-3; TRBD1 agrees at 9 bases. Germline values: CDR1 SEHNR, CDR2 FQNEAQ (reference sequence). V dropped 5 bases and J dropped 2; count of bases not matched to a gene: 8. This CDR3 is built from 16 residues. CDR3 DNA sequence: TGTGCCAGCAGCCCGGGACAGGGAATGGACACAGATACGCAGTATTTT. Translated: CASSPGQGMDTDTQYF.